This is a list of T cell receptor beta chains from one sample in a study of fetal regulatory T cell absence and autoimmunity. TCRdb's table, derived via immunoSEQ multiplex PCR, lists solely in-frame clones and lacks some. The data contain about 95,000 clones, 72% of them singletons. What was sequenced was pancreas tissue. The receptor set was obtained from a male donor with IPEX syndrome. The CDR3 runs from the conserved cysteine through the conserved F or W. Each record gives: V gene, D gene, clone size, J gene, CDR3 protein, CDR3 DNA. A D gene is named only where the DNA matches it firmly. The listing skips clone size in some rows; elsewhere it reads once, few, many or a size class.

V gene: TRBV6-4; D gene: TRBD1; clone size: .; J gene: TRBJ1-5; CDR3 protein: CASRDRGNQPQHF; CDR3 DNA: TGTGCCAGCAGAGACAGGGGCAATCAGCCCCAGCATTTT
V gene: TRBV5-1; D gene: .; clone size: .; J gene: TRBJ1-1; CDR3 protein: CASRITGPNTEAFF; CDR3 DNA: TGCGCCAGCAGAATAACAGGGCCGAACACTGAAGCTTTCTTT
V gene: TRBV5-4; D gene: .; clone size: .; J gene: TRBJ1-4; CDR3 protein: CASSPTNNEKLFF; CDR3 DNA: TGTGCCAGCAGCCCGACAAATAATGAAAAACTGTTTTTT
V gene: TRBV19; D gene: .; clone size: few; J gene: TRBJ2-1; CDR3 protein: CASKRGASSYNEQFF; CDR3 DNA: TGTGCCAGTAAACGAGGGGCGAGCTCCTACAATGAGCAGTTCTTC
V gene: TRBV27; D gene: .; clone size: few; J gene: TRBJ2-7; CDR3 protein: CASSLRGGIYEQYF; CDR3 DNA: TGTGCCAGCAGTTTAAGAGGGGGGATTTACGAGCAGTACTTC
V gene: TRBV4-1; D gene: .; clone size: few; J gene: TRBJ2-7; CDR3 protein: CASSQGVAAYEQYF; CDR3 DNA: TGCGCCAGCAGCCAAGGGGTAGCAGCCTACGAGCAGTACTTC
V gene: TRBV11-2; D gene: .; clone size: .; J gene: TRBJ2-1; CDR3 protein: CASSLFSHSYNEQFF; CDR3 DNA: TGTGCCAGCAGCTTGTTTAGCCACTCCTACAATGAGCAGTTCTTC
V gene: TRBV4-2; D gene: .; clone size: .; J gene: TRBJ2-1; CDR3 protein: CASSPGNEQFF; CDR3 DNA: TGTGCCAGCAGCCCTGGCAATGAGCAGTTCTTC
V gene: TRBV5-6; D gene: .; clone size: .; J gene: TRBJ1-4; CDR3 protein: CASSSRRRATNEKLFF; CDR3 DNA: TGTGCCAGCAGCTCTCGGCGCAGAGCAACTAATGAAAAACTGTTTTTT
V gene: TRBV5-1; D gene: .; clone size: .; J gene: TRBJ1-2; CDR3 protein: CASSPPGGALQGYTF; CDR3 DNA: TGCGCCAGCAGCCCCCCTGGGGGGGCGCTTCAGGGCTACACCTTC
V gene: TRBV9; D gene: TRBD2; clone size: .; J gene: TRBJ2-2; CDR3 protein: CASSVATSANTGELFF; CDR3 DNA: TGTGCCAGCAGCGTCGCTACTAGCGCCAACACCGGGGAGCTGTTTTTT
V gene: TRBV30; D gene: TRBD1; clone size: .; J gene: TRBJ1-3; CDR3 protein: CAWGTAGNTIYF; CDR3 DNA: TGTGCCTGGGGGACAGCTGGAAACACCATATATTTT
V gene: TRBV4-2; D gene: TRBD2; clone size: .; J gene: TRBJ2-7; CDR3 protein: CASSQEKGGGSYEQYF; CDR3 DNA: TGTGCCAGCAGCCAAGAAAAGGGCGGGGGCTCCTACGAGCAGTACTTC
V gene: TRBV13; D gene: TRBD2; clone size: .; J gene: TRBJ2-7; CDR3 protein: CASSLGLAAYEQYF; CDR3 DNA: TGTGCCAGCAGCTTAGGACTAGCGGCCTACGAGCAGTACTTC
V gene: TRBV7-7; D gene: TRBD2; clone size: once; J gene: TRBJ2-1; CDR3 protein: CASSRGLAGSNEQFF; CDR3 DNA: TGTGCTAGCAGCCGAGGACTAGCGGGGTCCAATGAGCAGTTCTTC
V gene: TRBV5-1; D gene: .; clone size: .; J gene: TRBJ2-7; CDR3 protein: CASSFSTGAYEQYF; CDR3 DNA: TGCGCCAGCAGCTTCTCGACAGGAGCCTACGAGCAGTACTTC
V gene: TRBV6-1; D gene: .; clone size: few; J gene: TRBJ1-1; CDR3 protein: CASSEWGRDTEAFF; CDR3 DNA: TGTGCCAGCAGTGAATGGGGGCGGGACACTGAAGCTTTCTTT
V gene: TRBV5-1; D gene: TRBD2; clone size: .; J gene: TRBJ2-3; CDR3 protein: CASSSGLAGGFGPQYF; CDR3 DNA: TGCGCCAGCAGCTCTGGACTAGCGGGGGGATTTGGGCCGCAGTATTTT
V gene: TRBV27; D gene: .; clone size: .; J gene: TRBJ1-5; CDR3 protein: CASSLPALKGDSNQPQHF; CDR3 DNA: TGTGCCAGCAGTTTACCCGCTCTAAAAGGGGATAGCAATCAGCCCCAGCATTTT
V gene: TRBV5-6; D gene: TRBD1; clone size: .; J gene: TRBJ1-2; CDR3 protein: CASSWDRGHGYTF; CDR3 DNA: TGTGCCAGCAGCTGGGACAGGGGGCATGGCTACACCTTC
V gene: TRBV13; D gene: TRBD1; clone size: .; J gene: TRBJ2-3; CDR3 protein: CASSPRDRAKDTQYF; CDR3 DNA: TGTGCCAGCAGCCCCCGGGACAGGGCCAAAGATACGCAGTATTTT
V gene: TRBV15; D gene: .; clone size: once; J gene: TRBJ2-3; CDR3 protein: CATSRDGRAPSTDTQYF; CDR3 DNA: TGTGCCACCAGCAGAGATGGGCGGGCTCCTAGCACAGATACGCAGTATTTT
V gene: TRBV5-4; D gene: TRBD1; clone size: .; J gene: TRBJ1-2; CDR3 protein: CASRPGQAVRFYGYTF; CDR3 DNA: TGTGCCAGCAGGCCCGGACAGGCCGTCCGGTTCTATGGCTACACCTTC
V gene: TRBV7-6; D gene: TRBD1; clone size: .; J gene: TRBJ1-1; CDR3 protein: CASSSTGGTTEAFF; CDR3 DNA: TGTGCCAGCAGCTCGACAGGGGGAACAACTGAAGCTTTCTTT
V gene: TRBV27; D gene: .; clone size: .; J gene: TRBJ1-2; CDR3 protein: CASSSNSASNYGYTF; CDR3 DNA: TGTGCCAGCAGTTCAAACAGTGCCTCTAACTATGGCTACACCTTC
V gene: TRBV6-1; D gene: .; clone size: .; J gene: TRBJ1-2; CDR3 protein: CASSIGRVSYGYTF; CDR3 DNA: TGTGCCAGCAGTATAGGCCGGGTTAGCTATGGCTACACCTTC
V gene: TRBV4-2; D gene: .; clone size: .; J gene: TRBJ1-5; CDR3 protein: CASSQNRVRGNQPQHF; CDR3 DNA: TGTGCCAGCAGCCAGAACAGGGTGAGGGGGAATCAGCCCCAGCATTTT
V gene: TRBV10-3; D gene: TRBD2; clone size: .; J gene: TRBJ2-7; CDR3 protein: CAISEIGGSSEEQYF; CDR3 DNA: TGTGCCATCAGTGAAATAGGCGGGAGTTCAGAGGAGCAGTACTTC
V gene: TRBV19; D gene: .; clone size: .; J gene: TRBJ1-2; CDR3 protein: CASSEGGDYGYTF; CDR3 DNA: TGTGCCAGTAGTGAGGGGGGGGACTATGGCTACACCTTC
V gene: TRBV7-9; D gene: .; clone size: .; J gene: TRBJ2-1; CDR3 protein: CASSSRLQISYNEQFF; CDR3 DNA: TGTGCCAGCAGCTCCCGACTACAAATTTCCTACAATGAGCAGTTCTTC
V gene: TRBV5-5; D gene: .; clone size: .; J gene: TRBJ2-7; CDR3 protein: CASSLIYEQYF; CDR3 DNA: TGTGCCAGCAGCTTGATATACGAGCAGTACTTC
V gene: TRBV27; D gene: .; clone size: once; J gene: TRBJ2-7; CDR3 protein: CASSLSAYAYEQYF; CDR3 DNA: TGTGCCAGCAGTTTATCGGCCTATGCCTACGAGCAGTACTTC
V gene: TRBV7-2; D gene: .; clone size: .; J gene: TRBJ1-1; CDR3 protein: CASSFRYRVMNTEAFF; CDR3 DNA: TGTGCCAGCAGCTTCCGGTACAGGGTCATGAACACTGAAGCTTTCTTT
V gene: TRBV9; D gene: .; clone size: .; J gene: TRBJ2-3; CDR3 protein: CASSVVGDGRPGTQYF; CDR3 DNA: TGTGCCAGCAGCGTAGTTGGGGACGGCCGGCCGGGTACGCAGTATTTT
V gene: TRBV21-1; D gene: .; clone size: few; J gene: TRBJ2-5; CDR3 protein: CASSKARGETQYF; CDR3 DNA: TGTGCCAGCAGCAAAGCGCGGGGAGAGACCCAGTACTTC
V gene: TRBV4-1; D gene: TRBD2; clone size: .; J gene: TRBJ2-7; CDR3 protein: CASSQDLSLAGTYEQYF; CDR3 DNA: TGCGCCAGCAGCCAAGATTTAAGTCTAGCGGGAACCTACGAGCAGTACTTC
V gene: TRBV30; D gene: .; clone size: .; J gene: TRBJ1-2; CDR3 protein: CAWTGYGYTF; CDR3 DNA: TGTGCCTGGACAGGCTATGGCTACACCTTC
V gene: TRBV27; D gene: .; clone size: few; J gene: TRBJ1-2; CDR3 protein: CASSLQGDYGYTF; CDR3 DNA: TGTGCCAGCAGTTTACAAGGGGACTATGGCTACACCTTC
V gene: TRBV2; D gene: .; clone size: few; J gene: TRBJ1-1; CDR3 protein: CASSDRWNTEAFF; CDR3 DNA: TGTGCCAGCAGTGATCGTTGGAACACTGAAGCTTTCTTT
V gene: TRBV5-1; D gene: TRBD1; clone size: .; J gene: TRBJ2-7; CDR3 protein: CASSWAFRQGEQYF; CDR3 DNA: TGCGCCAGCAGCTGGGCTTTTCGACAGGGCGAGCAGTACTTC
V gene: TRBV7-9; D gene: .; clone size: few; J gene: TRBJ1-2; CDR3 protein: CASSFIDSPYGYTF; CDR3 DNA: TGTGCCAGCAGCTTCATTGATAGTCCCTATGGCTACACCTTC
V gene: TRBV11-2; D gene: .; clone size: once; J gene: TRBJ2-7; CDR3 protein: CASSFGLSYEQYF; CDR3 DNA: TGTGCCAGCAGCTTTGGACTATCGTACGAGCAGTACTTC
V gene: TRBV27; D gene: .; clone size: .; J gene: TRBJ1-1; CDR3 protein: CASSLIRGFTEAFF; CDR3 DNA: TGTGCCAGCAGTTTAATCCGGGGGTTCACTGAAGCTTTCTTT
V gene: TRBV7-8; D gene: .; clone size: .; J gene: TRBJ2-7; CDR3 protein: CASSQLLEQYF; CDR3 DNA: TGTGCCAGCAGCCAACTCTTGGAGCAGTACTTC
V gene: TRBV25-1; D gene: .; clone size: .; J gene: TRBJ2-1; CDR3 protein: CASSEYNEQFF; CDR3 DNA: TGTGCCAGCAGTGAATACAATGAGCAGTTCTTC
V gene: TRBV6-5; D gene: TRBD2; clone size: .; J gene: TRBJ2-1; CDR3 protein: CASSHTSGNEQFF; CDR3 DNA: TGTGCCAGCAGCCACACTAGCGGCAATGAGCAGTTCTTC
V gene: TRBV7-9; D gene: .; clone size: .; J gene: TRBJ1-2; CDR3 protein: CASSFGTGYGYTF; CDR3 DNA: TGTGCCAGCAGCTTCGGGACGGGGTATGGCTACACCTTC